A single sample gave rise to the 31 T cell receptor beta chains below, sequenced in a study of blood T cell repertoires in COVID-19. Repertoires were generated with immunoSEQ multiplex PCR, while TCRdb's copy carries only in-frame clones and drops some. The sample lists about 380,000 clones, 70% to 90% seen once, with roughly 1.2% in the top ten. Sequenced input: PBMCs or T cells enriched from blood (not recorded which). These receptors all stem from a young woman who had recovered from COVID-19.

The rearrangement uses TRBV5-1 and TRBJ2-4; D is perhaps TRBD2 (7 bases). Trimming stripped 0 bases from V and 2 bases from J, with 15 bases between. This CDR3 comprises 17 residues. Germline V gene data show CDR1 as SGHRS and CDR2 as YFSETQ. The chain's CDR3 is CASSLDWEGVTKNIQYF. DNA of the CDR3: TGCGCCAGCAGCTTGGATTGGGAGGGGGTAACCAAAAACATTCAGTACTTC.

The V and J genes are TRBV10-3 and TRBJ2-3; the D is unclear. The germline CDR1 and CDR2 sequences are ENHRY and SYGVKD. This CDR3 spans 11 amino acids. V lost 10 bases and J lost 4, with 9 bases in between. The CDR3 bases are TGTGCCACCGGCCGGGCAGATACGCAGTATTTT. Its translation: CATGRADTQYF.

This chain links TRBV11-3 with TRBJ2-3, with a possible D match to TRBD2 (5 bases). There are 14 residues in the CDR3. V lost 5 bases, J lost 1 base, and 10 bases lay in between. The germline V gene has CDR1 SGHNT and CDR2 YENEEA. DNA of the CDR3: TGTGCCAGCAGCCCGCGGCGGGGCACAGATACGCAGTATTTT. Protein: CASSPRRGTDTQYF.

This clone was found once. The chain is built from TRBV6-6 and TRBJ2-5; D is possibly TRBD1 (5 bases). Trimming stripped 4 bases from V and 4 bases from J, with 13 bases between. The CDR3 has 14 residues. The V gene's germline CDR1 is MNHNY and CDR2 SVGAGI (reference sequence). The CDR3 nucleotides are TGTGCCAGCAGTTCGACTCAGGGATTAGAGACCCAGTACTTC. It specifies CASSSTQGLETQYF.

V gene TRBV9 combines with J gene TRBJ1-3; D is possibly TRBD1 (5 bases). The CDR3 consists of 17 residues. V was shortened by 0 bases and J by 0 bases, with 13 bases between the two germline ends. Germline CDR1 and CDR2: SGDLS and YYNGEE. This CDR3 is CASSVGHRPSSGNTIYF. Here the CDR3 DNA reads TGTGCCAGCAGCGTAGGGCACAGGCCCTCCTCTGGAAACACCATATATTTT. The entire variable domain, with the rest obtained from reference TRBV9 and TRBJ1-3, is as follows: DSGVTQTPKHLITATGQRVTLRCSPRSGDLSVYWYQQSLDQGLQFLIQYYNGEERAKGNILERFSAQQFPDLHSELNLSSLELGDSALYFCASSVGHRPSSGNTIYFGEGSWLTVV.

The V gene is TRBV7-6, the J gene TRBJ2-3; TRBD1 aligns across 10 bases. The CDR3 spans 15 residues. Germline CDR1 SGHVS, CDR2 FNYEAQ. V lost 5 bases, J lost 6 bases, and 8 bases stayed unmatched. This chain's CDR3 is CASSQGTGEWDTQYF. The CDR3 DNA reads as TGTGCCAGCAGCCAAGGGACAGGGGAATGGGATACGCAGTATTTT.

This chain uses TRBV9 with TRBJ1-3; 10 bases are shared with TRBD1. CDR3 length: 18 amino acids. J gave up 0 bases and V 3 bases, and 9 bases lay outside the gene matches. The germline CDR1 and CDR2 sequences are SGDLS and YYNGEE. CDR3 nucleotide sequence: TGTGCCAGCAGCGGCTTTAGGACAGGGGGTCTCTCTGGAAACACCATATATTTT. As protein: CASSGFRTGGLSGNTIYF.

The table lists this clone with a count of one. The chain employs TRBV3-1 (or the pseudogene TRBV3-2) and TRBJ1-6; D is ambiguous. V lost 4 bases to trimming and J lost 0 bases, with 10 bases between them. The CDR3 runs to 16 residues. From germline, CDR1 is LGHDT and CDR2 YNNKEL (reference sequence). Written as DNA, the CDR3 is TGTGCCAGCAGCCCCCGCCCCAGCTCCTATAATTCACCCCTCCACTTT. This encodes CASSPRPSSYNSPLHF.

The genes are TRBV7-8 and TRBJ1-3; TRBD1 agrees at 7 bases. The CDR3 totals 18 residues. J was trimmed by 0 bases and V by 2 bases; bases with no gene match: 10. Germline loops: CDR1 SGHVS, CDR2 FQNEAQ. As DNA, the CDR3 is TGTGCCAGCAGCTTACTAGACAGGGTTGAGGTCTCTGGAAACACCATATATTTT. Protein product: CASSLLDRVEVSGNTIYF.

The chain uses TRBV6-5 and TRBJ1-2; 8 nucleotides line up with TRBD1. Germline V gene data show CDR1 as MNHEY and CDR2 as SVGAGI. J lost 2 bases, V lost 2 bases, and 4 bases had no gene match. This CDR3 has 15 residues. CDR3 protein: CASSYPRQGNYGYTF. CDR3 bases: TGTGCCAGCAGTTACCCCAGACAGGGGAACTATGGCTACACCTTC.

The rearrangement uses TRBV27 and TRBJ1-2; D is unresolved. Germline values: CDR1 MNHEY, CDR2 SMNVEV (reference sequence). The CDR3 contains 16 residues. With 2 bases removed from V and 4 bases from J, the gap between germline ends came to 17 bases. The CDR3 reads CASSLAQETAIYGYTF. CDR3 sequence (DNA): TGTGCCAGCAGTTTAGCCCAAGAAACCGCGATCTATGGCTACACCTTC.

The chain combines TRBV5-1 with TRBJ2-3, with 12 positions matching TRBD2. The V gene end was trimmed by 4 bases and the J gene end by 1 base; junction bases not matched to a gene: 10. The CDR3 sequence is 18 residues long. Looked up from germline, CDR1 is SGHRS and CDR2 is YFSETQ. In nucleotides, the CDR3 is TGCGCCAGCAGCCGGACTAGCGGGGTTCCCCCCGGCACAGATACGCAGTATTTT. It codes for CASSRTSGVPPGTDTQYF.

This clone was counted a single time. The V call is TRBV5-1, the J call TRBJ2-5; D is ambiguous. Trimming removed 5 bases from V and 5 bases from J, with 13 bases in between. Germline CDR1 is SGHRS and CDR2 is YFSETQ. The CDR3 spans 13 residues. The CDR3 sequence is CASRVAGSETQYF. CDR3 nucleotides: TGCGCCAGCAGGGTTGCAGGTTCTGAGACCCAGTACTTC.

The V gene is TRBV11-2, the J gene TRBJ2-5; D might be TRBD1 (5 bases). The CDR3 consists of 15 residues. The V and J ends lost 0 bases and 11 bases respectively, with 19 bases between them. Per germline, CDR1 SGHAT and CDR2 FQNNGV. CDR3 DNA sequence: TGTGCCAGCAGCTTAGAATGGACACGCCGAATAGAGCAGTACTTC. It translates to CASSLEWTRRIEQYF. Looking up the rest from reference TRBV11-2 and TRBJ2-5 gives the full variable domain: EAGVAQSPRYKIIEKRQSVAFWCNPISGHATLYWYQQILGQGPKLLIQFQNNGVVDDSQLPKDRFSAERLKGVDSTLKIQPAKLEDSAVYLCASSLEWTRRIEQYFGPGTRLLVL.

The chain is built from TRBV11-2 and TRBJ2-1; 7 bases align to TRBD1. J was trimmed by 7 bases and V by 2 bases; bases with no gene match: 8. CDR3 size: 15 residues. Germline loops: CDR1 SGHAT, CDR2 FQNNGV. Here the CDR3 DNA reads TGTGCCAGCAGCTTATTAACCGGGACAGCGAATGAGCAGTTCTTC. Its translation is CASSLLTGTANEQFF.

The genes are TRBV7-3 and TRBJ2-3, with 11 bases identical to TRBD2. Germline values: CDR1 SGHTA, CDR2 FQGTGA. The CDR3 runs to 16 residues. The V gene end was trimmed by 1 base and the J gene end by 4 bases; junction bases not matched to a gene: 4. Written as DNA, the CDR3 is TGTGCCAGCAGCTTAAGCACTAGCGGGGGAGCAGATACGCAGTATTTT. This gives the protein CASSLSTSGGADTQYF.

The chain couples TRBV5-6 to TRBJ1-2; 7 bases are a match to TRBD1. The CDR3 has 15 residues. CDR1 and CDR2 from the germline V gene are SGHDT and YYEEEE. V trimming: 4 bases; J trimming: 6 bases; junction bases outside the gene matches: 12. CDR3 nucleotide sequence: TGTGCCAGCAGCGCGGACAGGCGCCCCCTGGATGGCTACACCTTC. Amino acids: CASSADRRPLDGYTF.

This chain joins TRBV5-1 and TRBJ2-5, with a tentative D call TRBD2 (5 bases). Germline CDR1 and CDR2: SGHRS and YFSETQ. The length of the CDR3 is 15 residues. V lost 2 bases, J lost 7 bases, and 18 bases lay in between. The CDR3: CASSLGLTARGTQYF. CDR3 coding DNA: TGCGCCAGCAGCTTAGGTCTGACGGCCCGGGGGACCCAGTACTTC.

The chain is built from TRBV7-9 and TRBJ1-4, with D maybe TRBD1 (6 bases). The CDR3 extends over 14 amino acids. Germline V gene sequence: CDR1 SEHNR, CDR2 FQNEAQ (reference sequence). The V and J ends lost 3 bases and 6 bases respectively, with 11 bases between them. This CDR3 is CASSFDRRDEKLFF. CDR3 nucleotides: TGTGCCAGCAGCTTCGACAGGCGAGATGAAAAACTGTTTTTT.

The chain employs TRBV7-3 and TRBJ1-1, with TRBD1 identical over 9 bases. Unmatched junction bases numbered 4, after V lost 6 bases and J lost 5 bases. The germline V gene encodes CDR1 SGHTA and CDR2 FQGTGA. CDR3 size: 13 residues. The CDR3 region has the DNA TGTGCCAGCAGAGGACAGGGGAGTACTGAAGCTTTCTTT. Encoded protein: CASRGQGSTEAFF.

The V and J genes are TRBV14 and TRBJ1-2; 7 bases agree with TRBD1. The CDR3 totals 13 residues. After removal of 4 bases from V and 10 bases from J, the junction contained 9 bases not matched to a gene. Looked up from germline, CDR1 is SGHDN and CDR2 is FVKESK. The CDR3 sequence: CASSLKRTGSYTF. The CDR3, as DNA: TGTGCCAGCAGCCTTAAAAGGACAGGCTCCTACACCTTC.

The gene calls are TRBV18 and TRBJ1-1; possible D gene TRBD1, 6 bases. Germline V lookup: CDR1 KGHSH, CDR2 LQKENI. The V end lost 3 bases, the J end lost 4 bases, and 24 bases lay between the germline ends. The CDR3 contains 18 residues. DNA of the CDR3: TGTGCCAGCTCACCGCCGCTGGACAGCCCACATTGGAGCACTGAAGCTTTCTTT. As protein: CASSPPLDSPHWSTEAFF. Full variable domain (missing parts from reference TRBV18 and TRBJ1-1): NAGVMQNPRHLVRRRGQEARLRCSPMKGHSHVYWYRQLPEEGLKFMVYLQKENIIDESGMPKERFSAEFPKEGPSILRIQQVVRGDSAAYFCASSPPLDSPHWSTEAFFGQGTRLTVV.

This CDR3 reads CASRAGDRHSGNTIYF. The CDR3 region has the DNA TGTGCCAGCAGGGCAGGGGACAGGCACTCTGGAAACACCATATATTTT. The chain couples TRBV6-6 to TRBJ1-3; 8 bases are a match to TRBD1. Per germline, CDR1 MNHNY and CDR2 SVGAGI (reference sequence). V was clipped by 6 bases and J by 0 bases; unmatched bases: 7. The CDR3 has 16 residues.

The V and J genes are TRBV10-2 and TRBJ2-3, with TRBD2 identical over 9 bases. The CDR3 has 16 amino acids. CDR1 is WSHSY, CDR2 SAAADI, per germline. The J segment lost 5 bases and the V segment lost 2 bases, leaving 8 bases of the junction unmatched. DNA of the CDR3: TGCGCCAGCAGTGAGGATGCGGGGGGGCCGAAAGATACGCAGTATTTT. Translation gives CASSEDAGGPKDTQYF.

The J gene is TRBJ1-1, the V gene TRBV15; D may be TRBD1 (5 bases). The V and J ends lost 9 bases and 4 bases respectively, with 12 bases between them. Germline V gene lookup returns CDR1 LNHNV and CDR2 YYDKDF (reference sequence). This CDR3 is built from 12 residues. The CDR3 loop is CATSGGGTEAFF. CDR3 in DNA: TGTGCCACGTCCGGGGGGGGCACTGAAGCTTTCTTT.

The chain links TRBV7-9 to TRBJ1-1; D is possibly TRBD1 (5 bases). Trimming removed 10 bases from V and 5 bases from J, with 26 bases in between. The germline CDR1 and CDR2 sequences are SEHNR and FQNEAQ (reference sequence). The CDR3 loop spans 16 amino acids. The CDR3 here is CATEAGIRSSKTEAFF. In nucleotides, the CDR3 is TGTGCCACCGAAGCAGGGATCCGATCTTCGAAGACTGAAGCTTTCTTT. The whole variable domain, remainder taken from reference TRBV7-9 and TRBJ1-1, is DTGVSQNPRHKITKRGQNVTFRCDPISEHNRLYWYRQTLGQGPEFLTYFQNEAQLEKSRLLSDRFSAERPKGSFSTLEIQRTEQGDSAMYLCATEAGIRSSKTEAFFGQGTRLTVV.

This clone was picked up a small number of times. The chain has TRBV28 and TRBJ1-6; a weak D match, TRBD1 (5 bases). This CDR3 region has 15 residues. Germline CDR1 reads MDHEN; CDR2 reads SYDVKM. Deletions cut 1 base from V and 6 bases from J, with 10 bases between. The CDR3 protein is CASSLSDTTNSPLHF. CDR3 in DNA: TGTGCCAGCAGTTTATCGGACACGACTAATTCACCCCTCCACTTT.

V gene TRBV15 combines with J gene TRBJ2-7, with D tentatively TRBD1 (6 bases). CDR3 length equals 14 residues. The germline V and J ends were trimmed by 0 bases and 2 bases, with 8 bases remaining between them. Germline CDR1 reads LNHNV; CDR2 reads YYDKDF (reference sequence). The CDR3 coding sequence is TGTGCCACCAGCAGAGACAGGGGACCCTACGAGCAGTACTTC. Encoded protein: CATSRDRGPYEQYF.

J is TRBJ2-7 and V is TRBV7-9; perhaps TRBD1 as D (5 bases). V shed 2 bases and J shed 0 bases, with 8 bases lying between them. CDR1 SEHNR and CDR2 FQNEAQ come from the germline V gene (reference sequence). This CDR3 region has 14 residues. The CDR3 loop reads CASSLLDSSYEQYF. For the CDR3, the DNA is TGTGCCAGCAGCTTACTCGACAGCTCCTACGAGCAGTACTTC.

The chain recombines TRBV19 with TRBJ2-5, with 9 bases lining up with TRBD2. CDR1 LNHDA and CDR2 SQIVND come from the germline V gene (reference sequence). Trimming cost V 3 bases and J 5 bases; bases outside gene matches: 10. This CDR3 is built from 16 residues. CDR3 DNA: TGTGCCAGTAGTATTGCGGCGGGGGGGCCTAGGGAGACCCAGTACTTC. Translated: CASSIAAGGPRETQYF.

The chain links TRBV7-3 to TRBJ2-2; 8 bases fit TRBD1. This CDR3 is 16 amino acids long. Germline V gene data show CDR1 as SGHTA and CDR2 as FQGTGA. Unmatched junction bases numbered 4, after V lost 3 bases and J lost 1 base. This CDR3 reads CASSFSGTGNTGELFF. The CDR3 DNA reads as TGTGCCAGCAGCTTCTCCGGGACAGGGAACACCGGGGAGCTGTTTTTT. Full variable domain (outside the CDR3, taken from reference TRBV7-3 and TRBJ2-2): GAGVSQTPSNKVTEKGKYVELRCDPISGHTALYWYRQSLGQGPEFLIYFQGTGAADDSGLPNDRFFAVRPEGSVSTLKIQRTERGDSAVYLCASSFSGTGNTGELFFGEGSRLTVL.